The 10 T cell receptor beta chains in this list originate from one sample, sequenced in a study of human T cells and chemical hapten exposure. TCRdb recomputed calls from the RACE reads with MiXCR, one row per CDR3 protein. The sample holds some 190,000 distinct CDR3 sequences, approximately 20% seen once. Time point indicated: patch test 1, 2 weeks after DPC sensitization. This sample's treatment: therapeutic diphenylcyclopropenone sensitization with weekly scalp DPC. Here the sequenced sample was whole blood, taken in connection with sensitization to the hapten diphenylcyclopropenone (DPC). These TCRs come from a woman aged 45-65 years with alopecia areata. Some clones in this sample may be carry-over from other donors' samples.

The rearrangement links TRBV9 to TRBJ1-1; maybe TRBD1 (6 bases). Germline CDR1 SGDLS, CDR2 YYNGEE. The CDR3 has 15 amino acids. The V and J ends lost 4 bases and 9 bases respectively, with 22 bases between them. CDR3 in amino acids: CASSIEGGLELKAFF. The CDR3 coding sequence is TGTGCCAGCAGCATAGAGGGGGGCTTGGAGTTAAAAGCTTTCTTT.

The chain combines TRBV11-2 with TRBJ2-1; D is possibly TRBD1 or TRBD2 (5 bases each). The CDR3 totals 18 residues. The germline V gene has CDR1 SGHAT and CDR2 FQNNGV. V dropped 5 bases and J dropped 6 bases, with 26 bases sitting between them. Here the CDR3 reads CASSLRASGTPEVNEQFF. The CDR3 region has the DNA TGTGCCAGCAGCCTTAGGGCTTCCGGGACCCCTGAGGTCAATGAGCAGTTCTTC.

This clonotype has just a few counts. The chain has TRBV15 and TRBJ2-7; weak D call: TRBD2 (5 bases). Germline V gene lookup returns CDR1 LNHNV and CDR2 YYDKDF (reference sequence). V lost 0 bases to trimming and J lost 4 bases, with 10 bases between them. The CDR3 sequence is 14 residues long. The CDR3 spells CATSRDLAGYEQYF. CDR3 sequence (DNA): TGTGCCACCAGCAGAGATCTCGCGGGTTACGAGCAGTACTTC. The full variable domain, in which reference TRBV15 and TRBJ2-7 provide the parts outside the CDR3, is DAMVIQNPRYQVTQFGKPVTLSCSQTLNHNVMYWYQQKSSQAPKLLFHYYDKDFNNEADTPDNFQSRRPNTSFCFLDIRSPGLGDTAMYLCATSRDLAGYEQYFGPGTRLTVT.

This clonotype was counted only a few times. The chain employs TRBV10-3 and TRBJ2-6; 9 bases agree with TRBD2. With V trimmed by 0 bases and J by 0 bases, 3 bases remained unmatched. This CDR3 has 18 residues. Germline lookup yields CDR1 ENHRY and CDR2 SYGVKD. This CDR3 is CAISESGSGSSGANVLTF. The CDR3 nucleotides read TGTGCCATCAGTGAGTCGGGTAGCGGGAGCTCTGGGGCCAACGTCCTGACTTTC.

The chain couples TRBV2 to TRBJ2-1; 14 positions match TRBD2. The CDR3 length is 18 residues. The V gene's germline CDR1 is SNHLY and CDR2 FYNNEI. V lost 3 bases and J lost 7; bases outside the gene matches: 11. The CDR3 spells CASSDTGRTSGRLNEQFF. CDR3 DNA sequence: TGTGCCAGCAGTGATACAGGACGGACTAGCGGGAGGTTGAATGAGCAGTTCTTC.

Written as DNA, the CDR3 is TGTGCCAGCAGAGGGACAGGGCTTATTAAAGAGACCCAGTACTTC. Its translation is CASRGTGLIKETQYF. The chain employs TRBV2 and TRBJ2-5, with TRBD1 matching over 9 bases. This CDR3 spans 15 amino acids. Germline-derived CDR1 and CDR2 are SNHLY and FYNNEI. The J segment lost 3 bases and the V segment lost 6 bases, leaving 8 bases of the junction unmatched.

This clonotype was found a few times. The rearrangement uses TRBV20-1 and TRBJ1-2; D is unresolved. Germline CDR1 is DFQATT and CDR2 is SNEGSKA (reference sequence). V was pared by 5 bases and J by 4 bases, with 11 bases between. This CDR3 contains 12 residues. The CDR3 loop is CSAFRGPYGYTF. The CDR3, as DNA: TGCAGTGCTTTCCGAGGGCCCTATGGCTACACCTTC.

This chain uses TRBV20-1 with TRBJ1-5; D gene uncertain. The CDR3 totals 14 residues. In germline, CDR1 is DFQATT, CDR2 SNEGSKA (reference sequence). Trimming took 1 base from V and 3 from J, leaving 10 bases between them. The CDR3 DNA sequence: TGCAGTGCTAGAGTAGGCAGGTCCAATCAGCCCCAGCATTTT. Protein product: CSARVGRSNQPQHF.

The V gene is TRBV7-9, the J gene TRBJ2-7, with D possibly being TRBD1 (6 bases). V was shortened by 5 bases and J by 1 base, with 9 bases between the two germline ends. Germline V gives CDR1 SEHNR, CDR2 FQNEAQ (reference sequence). This CDR3 region has 13 residues. The CDR3 nucleotides are TGTGCCAGCAGCCCAGGACAGTCCTACGAGCAGTACTTC. Its translation: CASSPGQSYEQYF.

V and J are TRBV5-5 and TRBJ1-2; the match to TRBD1 covers 7 bases. The CDR3 runs to 14 residues. The germline gives CDR1 SGHKS, CDR2 YYEKEE (reference sequence). Trimming at V came to 4 bases and at J to 2 bases, leaving 5 bases not matched to a gene. CDR3 region: CASSPTGTNYGYTF. The CDR3 DNA follows: TGTGCCAGCAGCCCGACAGGGACAAACTATGGCTACACCTTC. Using reference TRBV5-5 and TRBJ1-2 for the parts outside the CDR3, the full variable domain is DAGVTQSPTHLIKTRGQQVTLRCSPISGHKSVSWYQQVLGQGPQFIFQYYEKEERGRGNFPDRFSARQFPNYSSELNVNALLLGDSALYLCASSPTGTNYGYTFGSGTRLTVV.